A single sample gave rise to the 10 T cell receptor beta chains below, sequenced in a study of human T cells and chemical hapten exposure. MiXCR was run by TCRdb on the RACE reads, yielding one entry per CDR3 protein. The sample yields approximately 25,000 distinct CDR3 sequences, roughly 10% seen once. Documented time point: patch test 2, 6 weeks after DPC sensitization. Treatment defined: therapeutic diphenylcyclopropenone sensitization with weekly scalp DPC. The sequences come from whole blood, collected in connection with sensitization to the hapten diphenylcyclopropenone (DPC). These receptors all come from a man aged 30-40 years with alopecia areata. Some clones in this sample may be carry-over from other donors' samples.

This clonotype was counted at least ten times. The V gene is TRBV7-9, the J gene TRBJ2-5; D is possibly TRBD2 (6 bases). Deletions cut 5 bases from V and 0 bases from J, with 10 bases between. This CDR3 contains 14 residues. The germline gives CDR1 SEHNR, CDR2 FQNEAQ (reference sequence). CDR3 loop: CASSRRLDQETQYF. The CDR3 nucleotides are TGTGCCAGCAGCCGACGACTAGACCAAGAGACCCAGTACTTC.

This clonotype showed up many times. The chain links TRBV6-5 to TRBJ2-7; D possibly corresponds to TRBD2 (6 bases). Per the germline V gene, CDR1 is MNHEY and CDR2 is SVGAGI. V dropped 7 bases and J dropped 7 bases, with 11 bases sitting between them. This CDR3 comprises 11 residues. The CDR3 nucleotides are TGTGCCAGCACCGTAGGGAGGGAGCAGTACTTC. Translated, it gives CASTVGREQYF.

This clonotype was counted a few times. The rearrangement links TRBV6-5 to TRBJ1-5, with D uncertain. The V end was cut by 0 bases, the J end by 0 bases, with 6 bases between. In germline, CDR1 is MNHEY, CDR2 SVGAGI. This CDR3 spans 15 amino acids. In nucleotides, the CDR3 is TGTGCCAGCAGTTACTCGAGAGGTAGCAATCAGCCCCAGCATTTT. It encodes CASSYSRGSNQPQHF.

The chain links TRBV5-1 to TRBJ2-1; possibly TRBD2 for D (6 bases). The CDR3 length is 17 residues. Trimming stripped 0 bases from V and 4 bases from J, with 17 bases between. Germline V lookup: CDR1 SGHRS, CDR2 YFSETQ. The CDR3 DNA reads TGCGCCAGCAGCTTGGGGGGCCTTAGCGGATTATACAATGAGCAGTTCTTC. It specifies CASSLGGLSGLYNEQFF.

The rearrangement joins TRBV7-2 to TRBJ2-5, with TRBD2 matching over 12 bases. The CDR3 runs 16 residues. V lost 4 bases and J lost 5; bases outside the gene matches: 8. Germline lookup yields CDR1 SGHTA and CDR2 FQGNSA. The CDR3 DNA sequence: TGTGCCAGCAGCTCCCCCTCTAGCGGGGGGGATGAGACCCAGTACTTC. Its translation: CASSSPSSGGDETQYF.

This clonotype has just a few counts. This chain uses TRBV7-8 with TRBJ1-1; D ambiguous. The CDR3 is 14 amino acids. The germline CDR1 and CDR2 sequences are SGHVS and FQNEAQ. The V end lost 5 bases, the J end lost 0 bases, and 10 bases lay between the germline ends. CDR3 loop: CASSPTYMNTEAFF. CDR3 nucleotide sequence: TGTGCCAGCAGCCCGACGTACATGAACACTGAAGCTTTCTTT.

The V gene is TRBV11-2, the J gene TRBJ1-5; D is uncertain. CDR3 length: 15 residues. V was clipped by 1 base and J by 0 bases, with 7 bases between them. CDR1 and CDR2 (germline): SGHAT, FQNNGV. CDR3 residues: CASSLAGNSNQPQHF. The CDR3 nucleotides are TGTGCCAGCAGCTTAGCCGGGAATAGCAATCAGCCCCAGCATTTT.

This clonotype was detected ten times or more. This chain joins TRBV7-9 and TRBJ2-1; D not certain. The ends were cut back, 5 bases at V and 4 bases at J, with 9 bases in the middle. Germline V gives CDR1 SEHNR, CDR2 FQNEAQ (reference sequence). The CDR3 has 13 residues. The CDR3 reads CASSRLLYNEQFF. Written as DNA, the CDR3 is TGTGCCAGCAGCCGGCTACTATACAATGAGCAGTTCTTC.

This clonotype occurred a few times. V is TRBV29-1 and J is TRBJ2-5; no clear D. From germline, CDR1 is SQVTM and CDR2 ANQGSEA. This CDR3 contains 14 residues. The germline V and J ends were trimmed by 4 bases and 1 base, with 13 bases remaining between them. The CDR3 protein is CSVVGYGLQETQYF. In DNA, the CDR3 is TGCAGCGTTGTTGGGTATGGCCTCCAAGAGACCCAGTACTTC.

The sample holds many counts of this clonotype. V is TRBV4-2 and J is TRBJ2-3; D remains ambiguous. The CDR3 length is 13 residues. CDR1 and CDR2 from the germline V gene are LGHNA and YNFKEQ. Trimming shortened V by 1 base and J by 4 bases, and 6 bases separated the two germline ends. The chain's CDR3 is CASSQGSSDTQYF. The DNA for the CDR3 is TGTGCCAGCAGCCAAGGGAGCTCAGATACGCAGTATTTT.